The sequence of this T cell receptor beta chain was determined in a study of OX40 agonist ivuxolimab in advanced cancers. In regard to this clone: Its antigen is still unknown.

CDR1 and CDR2 from the germline V gene are MGHRA and YSYEKL. This CDR3 is built from 15 residues. Losses at the gene ends were 1 base for V and 8 bases for J; bases not matched to a gene: 3. General study findings and limits: Both blood CD4+ and CD8+ T cells showed clonal growth by week 6 at 0.1 to 3.0 mg/kg. The mean number of expanded clones was higher in CD8+ T cells than in CD4+. Partial responders at 0.1-3.0 mg/kg showed near-lowest clonal expansion.

Generated by immunoSEQ multiplex PCR, the TCRdb table keeps only in-frame clones and is missing some. The sample includes about 160,000 clones, 94% of them seen just once. The TCR sequence derives from an adult with an advanced solid tumor such as melanoma, head and neck, liver or kidney cancer. The genes are TRBV4-1 and TRBJ2-1, with 12 bases fitting TRBD1. The specimen comprised CD4+ or CD8+ T cells sorted from blood, sampled in a trial of the OX40 agonist ivuxolimab. DNA for the CDR3: TGCGCCAGCAGCCAAGGGGGACAGGGGGCCTATGAGCAGTTCTTC. Amino acid sequence: CASSQGGQGAYEQFF.